This T cell receptor (beta chain) was sequenced during a study of blood T cell repertoires in COVID-19. Study details: COVID-19 samples from acute and convalescent phases originated in the United States, Italy and Spain. T cells, B-cell-depleted T cells, or PBMCs supplied cDNA or gDNA.

CDR3 length equals 14 residues. Germline values: CDR1 GTSNPN, CDR2 SVGIG (reference sequence). V lost 5 bases and J 5 bases, leaving 18 bases between the germline ends. Participant-reported clinical history was the basis for cohort assignment. Per the study methods: Quantification of nucleated cells was approximated via reference gene primer amplification. Assay used: immunoSEQ multiplex PCR; TCRdb lists only in-frame clones, some missing. V, J and clone size are taken as reported in that table, and D and trimming were inferred from the DNA itself. Of about 430,000 clones listed, approximately 90% are singletons.

The chain couples TRBV30 to TRBJ1-1, with a weak D call TRBD1 (5 bases). Material: PBMCs or T cells enriched from blood (not recorded which). The sequence came from a man aged 30 to 45 who had recovered from COVID-19. The CDR3 region is CAWAPNTGRTEAFF. The CDR3 bases are TGTGCCTGGGCCCCAAACACAGGACGGACTGAAGCTTTCTTT.